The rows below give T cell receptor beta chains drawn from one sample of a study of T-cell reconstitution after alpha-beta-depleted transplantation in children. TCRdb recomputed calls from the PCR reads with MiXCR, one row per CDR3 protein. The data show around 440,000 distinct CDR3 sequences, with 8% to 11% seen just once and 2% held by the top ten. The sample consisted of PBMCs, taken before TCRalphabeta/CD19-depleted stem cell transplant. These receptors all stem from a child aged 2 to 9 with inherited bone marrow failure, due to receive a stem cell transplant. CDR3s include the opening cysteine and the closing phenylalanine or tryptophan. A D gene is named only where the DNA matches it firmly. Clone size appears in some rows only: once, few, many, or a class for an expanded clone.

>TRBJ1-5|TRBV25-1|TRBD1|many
CASSGTGVYSNQPQHF
TGTGCCAGCAGTGGGACAGGGGTTTATAGCAATCAGCCCCAGCATTTT
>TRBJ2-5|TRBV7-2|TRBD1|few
CASSHPGQGAGETQYF
TGTGCCAGCAGCCATCCGGGACAGGGGGCTGGGGAGACCCAGTACTTC
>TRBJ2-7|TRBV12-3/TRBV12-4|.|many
CASSWRDRPYEQYF
TGTGCCAGCAGTTGGAGGGACAGACCCTACGAGCAGTACTTC
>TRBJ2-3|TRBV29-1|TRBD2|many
CSVENPTSLSTDTQYF
TGCAGCGTTGAAAACCCGACTAGCTTGAGCACAGATACGCAGTATTTT
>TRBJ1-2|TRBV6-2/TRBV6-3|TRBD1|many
CASFRDRGSGYTF
TGTGCCAGCTTCCGGGACAGGGGGAGTGGCTACACCTTC
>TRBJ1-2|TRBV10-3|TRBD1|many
CAISEYLDRGTYGYTF
TGTGCCATCAGTGAGTACTTGGACAGGGGGACCTATGGCTACACCTTC
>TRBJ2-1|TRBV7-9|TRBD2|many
CASSLVLAEGQFF
TGTGCCAGCAGCTTAGTGCTAGCGGAGGGGCAGTTCTTC
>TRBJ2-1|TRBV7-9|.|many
CASREAPGRDEQFF
TGTGCCAGCAGGGAGGCACCTGGGCGGGATGAGCAGTTCTTC
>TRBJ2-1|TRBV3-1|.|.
CATKRAFTYNEQFF
TGTGCCACCAAGAGGGCCTTTACCTACAATGAGCAGTTCTTC
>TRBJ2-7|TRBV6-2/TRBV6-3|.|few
CASRKQESRQYF
TGTGCCAGTAGAAAACAGGAGTCGCGCCAGTACTTC
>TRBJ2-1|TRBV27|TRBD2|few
CASSLSPAGGGNNEQFF
TGTGCCAGCAGTTTATCCCCAGCGGGAGGCGGGAACAATGAGCAGTTCTTC
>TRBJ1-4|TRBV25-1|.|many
CASSESQGTNEKLFF
TGTGCCAGCAGTGAATCCCAGGGGACTAATGAAAAACTGTTTTTT
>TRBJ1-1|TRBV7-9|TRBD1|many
CASSPVGQGDTEAFF
TGTGCCAGCAGCCCGGTTGGACAGGGGGACACTGAAGCTTTCTTT
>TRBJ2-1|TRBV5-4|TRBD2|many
CASSKTSGRYNEQFF
TGTGCCAGCAGCAAGACTAGCGGGAGGTATAATGAGCAGTTCTTC
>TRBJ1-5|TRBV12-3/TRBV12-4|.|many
CASSPGPVEGNQPQHF
TGTGCCAGCAGTCCGGGCCCTGTCGAGGGCAATCAGCCCCAGCATTTT
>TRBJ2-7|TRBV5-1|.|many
CASSPLSGEEEQYF
TGCGCCAGCAGCCCCCTTTCGGGGGAGGAAGAGCAGTACTTC
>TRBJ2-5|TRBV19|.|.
CASSIGLARETQYF
TGTGCCAGTAGTATTGGGCTAGCACGAGAGACCCAGTACTTC
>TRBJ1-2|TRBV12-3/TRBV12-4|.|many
CASHYRGLRHYGYTF
TGTGCCAGCCATTATCGCGGACTGAGGCACTATGGCTACACCTTC
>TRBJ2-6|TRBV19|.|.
CASSGAGANVLTF
TGTGCCAGTAGTGGGGCTGGGGCCAACGTCCTGACTTTC
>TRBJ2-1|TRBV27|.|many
CASSPRSGPSEQFF
TGTGCCAGCAGCCCCAGAAGTGGGCCAAGTGAGCAGTTCTTC
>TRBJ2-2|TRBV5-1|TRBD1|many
CASSGTGAGELFF
TGCGCCAGCAGCGGGACAGGGGCCGGGGAGCTGTTTTTT
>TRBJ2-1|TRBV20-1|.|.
CSARTSSGGYNEQFF
TGCAGTGCTAGAACATCAAGCGGAGGCTACAATGAGCAGTTCTTC
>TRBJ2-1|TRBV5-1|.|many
CASSLGTSNEQFF
TGCGCCAGCAGCTTGGGAACCAGTAATGAGCAGTTCTTC
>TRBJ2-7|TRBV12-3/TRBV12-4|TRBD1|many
CASSLGQGRYSYEQYF
TGTGCCAGCAGCCTCGGACAGGGCCGCTACTCCTACGAGCAGTACTTC
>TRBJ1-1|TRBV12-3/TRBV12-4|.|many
CASSDFGQTNEAFF
TGTGCCAGCAGTGATTTTGGACAGACGAATGAAGCTTTCTTT
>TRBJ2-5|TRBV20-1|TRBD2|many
CIAGVGETQYF
TGCATAGCGGGAGTGGGAGAGACCCAGTACTTC
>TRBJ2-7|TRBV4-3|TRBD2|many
CASSQDRGGPYEQYF
TGCGCCAGCAGCCAAGATCGGGGGGGCCCATACGAGCAGTACTTC
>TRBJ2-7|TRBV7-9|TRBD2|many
CASSPLAGGGIEQYF
TGTGCCAGCAGCCCACTGGCGGGAGGGGGAATCGAGCAGTACTTC
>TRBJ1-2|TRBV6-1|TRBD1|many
CASRWQGASYGYTF
TGTGCCAGCAGGTGGCAGGGGGCTTCCTATGGCTACACCTTC